The entry below gives a single T cell receptor (beta chain) sequence along with its context. The antigen is not known. The data are from a study of cytomegalovirus exposure and HLA in healthy donors. Across the whole study: In a previous analysis, 110 million or so unique TCR beta sequences were found from some 180 million T cells. Study results and limitations: Accurate prediction of most subjects' HLA-A and HLA-B alleles from TCR beta sequences was reported. Using the classifier, cytomegalovirus status was reportedly diagnosed with high specificity and sensitivity. Researchers reported in a later analysis that a missense DCLRE1C variant was tied to TCR beta V- and J-gene trimming.

The study ran its PCR with 60 Vbeta and 13 Jbeta primers. Sequencing was performed with immunoSEQ multiplex PCR; in TCRdb, only in-frame clones are kept and a portion is missing. The table lists some 150,000 clones, 65% to 85% of them singletons, with around 7.7% in the top ten. Sequenced material: PBMCs. The TCR was taken from a young woman in good health and CMV-seropositive.

CDR3 coding DNA: TGTGCCAGCAGCATCGGGGGGGCAGGGGGTATTCAGCCCCAGCATTTT. Its protein is CASSIGGAGGIQPQHF. V gene TRBV28 combines with J gene TRBJ1-5; TRBD1 agrees at 7 bases. The CDR3 has 16 residues. Unmatched junction bases numbered 14, after V lost 6 bases and J lost 6 bases. Germline-derived CDR1 and CDR2 are MDHEN and SYDVKM.